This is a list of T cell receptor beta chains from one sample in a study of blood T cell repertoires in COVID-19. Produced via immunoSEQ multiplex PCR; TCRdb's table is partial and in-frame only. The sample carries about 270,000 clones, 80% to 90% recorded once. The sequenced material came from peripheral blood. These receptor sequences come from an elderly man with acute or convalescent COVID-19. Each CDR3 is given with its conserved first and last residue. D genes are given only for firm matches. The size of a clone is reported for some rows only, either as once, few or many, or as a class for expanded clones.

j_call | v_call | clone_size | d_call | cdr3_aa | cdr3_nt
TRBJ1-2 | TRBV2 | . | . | CASSELGGYGYTF | TGTGCCAGCAGTGAACTGGGAGGCTATGGCTACACCTTC
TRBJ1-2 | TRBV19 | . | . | CASSGSGVYGYTF | TGTGCCAGTAGTGGGTCAGGGGTCTATGGCTACACCTTC
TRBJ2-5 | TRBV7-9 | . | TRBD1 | CASSLPLTGGQETQYF | TGTGCCAGCAGCCTACCCTTAACAGGGGGGCAAGAGACCCAGTACTTC
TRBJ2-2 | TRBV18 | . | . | CASSRGQNTGELFF | TGTGCCAGCTCACGGGGACAGAACACCGGGGAGCTGTTTTTT
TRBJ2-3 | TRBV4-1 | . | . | CASSQDWDSWTDTQYF | TGCGCCAGCAGCCAAGATTGGGACTCTTGGACAGATACGCAGTATTTT
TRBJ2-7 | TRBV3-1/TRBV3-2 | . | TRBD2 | CASSYGGEQYF | TGTGCCAGCAGCTACGGGGGGGAGCAGTACTTC
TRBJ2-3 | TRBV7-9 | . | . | CASSPVADTQYF | TGTGCCAGCAGCCCGGTGGCAGATACGCAGTATTTT
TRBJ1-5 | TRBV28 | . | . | CASSFTEGDLSNQPQHF | TGTGCCAGCAGTTTTACCGAGGGGGACCTAAGCAATCAGCCCCAGCATTTT
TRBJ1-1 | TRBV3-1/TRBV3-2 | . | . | CASSRGLGTEAFF | TGTGCCAGCAGCCGAGGGCTCGGCACTGAAGCTTTCTTT
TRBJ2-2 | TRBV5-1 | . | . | CASSPQVLDTGELFF | TGCGCCAGCAGCCCACAGGTGTTGGACACCGGGGAGCTGTTTTTT
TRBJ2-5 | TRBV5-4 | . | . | CASSEPSLRALQETQYF | TGTGCCAGCAGCGAACCGTCACTGAGAGCCCTTCAAGAGACCCAGTACTTC
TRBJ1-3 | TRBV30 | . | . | CAWTGQLSGNTIYF | TGTGCCTGGACCGGACAGCTCTCTGGAAACACCATATATTTT
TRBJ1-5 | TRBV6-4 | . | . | CASSPDSNKPQHF | TGTGCCAGCAGTCCCGACAGTAACAAGCCCCAGCATTTT
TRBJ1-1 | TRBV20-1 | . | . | CSASTENTEAFF | TGCAGTGCTAGTACAGAGAACACTGAAGCTTTCTTT
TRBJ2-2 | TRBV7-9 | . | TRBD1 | CASSWTGGAGELFF | TGTGCCAGCAGCTGGACAGGAGGTGCCGGGGAGCTGTTTTTT
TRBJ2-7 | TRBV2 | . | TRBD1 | CASSVARGIHEQYF | TGTGCCAGCAGTGTGGCCAGGGGGATCCACGAGCAGTACTTC
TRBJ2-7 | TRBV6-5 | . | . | CASTRAGEQYF | TGTGCCAGCACCCGCGCGGGGGAGCAGTACTTC
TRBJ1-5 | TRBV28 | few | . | CASTPAGGSNQPQHF | TGTGCCAGCACCCCCGCCGGGGGGAGCAATCAGCCCCAGCATTTT
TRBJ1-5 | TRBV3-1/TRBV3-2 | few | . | CASSQDFRAGQPQHF | TGTGCCAGCAGCCAAGATTTCAGGGCAGGTCAGCCCCAGCATTTT
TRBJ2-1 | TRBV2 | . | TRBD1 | CAGSGQGYNEQFF | TGTGCCGGATCGGGACAGGGCTACAATGAGCAGTTCTTC
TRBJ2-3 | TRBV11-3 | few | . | CASSLAPIVGGHTDTQYF | TGTGCCAGCAGCTTAGCCCCTATTGTTGGCGGACACACAGATACGCAGTATTTT
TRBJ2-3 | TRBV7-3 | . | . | CASSYGGRDTDTQYF | TGTGCCAGCAGCTACGGGGGGCGCGACACAGATACGCAGTATTTT
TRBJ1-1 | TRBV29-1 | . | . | CSVDDSRNTEAFF | TGCAGCGTTGACGACAGTAGGAACACTGAAGCTTTCTTT